This T cell receptor beta chain was recorded in a study of T cells in Graves' hyperthyroidism and ophthalmopathy. Turning to the study itself: Initial diagnosis, before any treatment, was when peripheral blood was collected.

When ophthalmopathy did not progress within 18 months, Graves' hyperthyroidism was considered stable. Uncontrolled infections, other autoimmune diseases, pregnancy or lactation led to exclusion of patients. Germline values: CDR1 LNHNV, CDR2 YYDKDF (reference sequence). CDR3 length equals 15 residues. V was shortened by 0 bases and J by 11 bases, with 19 bases between the two germline ends. It was RNA transcripts that yielded the amplified TCR beta CDR3 regions. The HTBI primer set served for first-round RT-PCR of the TCR CDR3. TCRdb reprocessed the multiplex PCR reads with MiXCR, giving one entry per CDR3 protein. The sample lists 550,000 to 600,000 distinct CDR3 sequences; over 15% were seen once.

Sequencing was performed on blood. The chain is built from TRBV15 and TRBJ1-1; a weak D match, TRBD1 (5 bases). The clonotype comes from a young woman with Graves' hyperthyroidism. CDR3 amino acids: CATSRDSSPGRRAFF. The CDR3 DNA reads as TGTGCCACCAGCAGAGATAGTAGTCCGGGGCGTCGGGCTTTCTTT.